These 16 T cell receptor beta chains share one sample of origin, sequenced in a study of blood T cells in healthy people across ages. With a J-beta primer mix and a sample-barcoded 5' primer, a second PCR ran about 7 to 11 cycles. TCRdb processed the 5' RACE reads anew with MiXCR; each CDR3 protein has one entry. The top ten clones hold about 3.3% of a sample with a few hundred thousand distinct CDR3 sequences, about 29% of them seen once. These data also featured in a second study, about T cells of mothers and their children.

The sequencing input was blood. The origin of the receptors is a boy aged 2 to 9 in good health.

The genes are TRBV7-2 and TRBJ2-1; 11 bases match TRBD2. The CDR3 loop spans 16 amino acids. Germline assignment: CDR1 SGHTA and CDR2 FQGNSA. V shed 4 bases and J 10 bases; nucleotides not matched to a gene: 12. CDR3 residues: CASSSSMLAGGGEQFF. CDR3 sequence (DNA): TGTGCCAGCAGCTCAAGTATGCTAGCGGGGGGTGGAGAGCAGTTCTTC.

The rearrangement joins TRBV12-3 or TRBV12-4 to TRBJ2-1; D may match TRBD1 or TRBD2 (5 bases each). The V end lost 2 bases, the J end lost 5 bases, and 13 bases lay between the germline ends. The CDR3 loop spans 15 amino acids. The CDR3 region is CASSLYKGPDNEQFF. As DNA, the CDR3 is TGTGCCAGCAGTTTATATAAGGGACCTGACAATGAGCAGTTCTTC.

This clonotype has more than one count but fewer than ten. The V call is TRBV20-1, the J call TRBJ2-3; 7 bases fit TRBD1. The CDR3 runs 15 residues. With V trimmed by 4 bases and J by 0 bases, 7 bases remained unmatched. From germline, CDR1 is DFQATT and CDR2 SNEGSKA (reference sequence). The CDR3, as DNA: TGCAGTGCTAACAAGTACAGGGGTAGCACAGATACGCAGTATTTT. It encodes CSANKYRGSTDTQYF.

A few counts support this clonotype. This chain links TRBV29-1 with TRBJ1-2; D perhaps matches TRBD1 (5 bases). This CDR3 comprises 12 residues. Germline CDR1 is SQVTM and CDR2 is ANQGSEA. V shed 5 bases and J shed 3 bases, with 10 bases lying between them. The CDR3 loop reads CSVITGYYGYTF. In DNA, the CDR3 is TGCAGCGTTATTACAGGCTACTATGGCTACACCTTC.

The chain carries TRBV23-1 and TRBJ2-7; unclear D gene. TRBV23-1 carries the ORF label, with uncertain function. V was shortened by 0 bases and J by 4 bases, with 13 bases between the two germline ends. This CDR3 comprises 15 residues. CDR3 loop: CASSQSWEVDYEQYF. CDR3 sequence (DNA): TGCGCCAGCAGTCAATCGTGGGAAGTGGATTACGAGCAGTACTTC.

The CDR3 DNA reads as TGCAGTGCTAGAGATGGAAGGGGTAGAAGGGACGAGCAGTACTTC. It codes for CSARDGRGRRDEQYF. The gene calls are TRBV20-1 and TRBJ2-7, with D perhaps matching TRBD1 (5 bases). V was shortened by 0 bases and J by 5 bases, with 17 bases between the two germline ends. CDR1 DFQATT and CDR2 SNEGSKA come from the germline V gene (reference sequence). The CDR3 runs to 15 residues.

This clonotype showed up just a few times. The CDR3 sequence is CASSLGGEPSYEQYF. The CDR3 DNA reads as TGTGCCAGCAGTTTAGGGGGGGAACCCTCCTACGAGCAGTACTTC. The chain combines TRBV27 with TRBJ2-5; 7 bases are a match to TRBD2. The J call may be faulty, since TRBJ2-7 better matches the DNA end. Germline V lookup: CDR1 MNHEY, CDR2 SMNVEV (reference sequence). This CDR3 is 15 amino acids long.

V and J are TRBV27 and TRBJ2-3, with D possibly TRBD2 on 5 matching bases. The CDR3 has 20 amino acids. Germline V gene lookup returns CDR1 MNHEY and CDR2 SMNVEV (reference sequence). Deletions cut 2 bases from V and 0 bases from J, with 24 bases between. The CDR3 coding sequence is TGTGCCAGCAGTTTACTTGGCGGCGGGCCCGAAGTTTCTAGCACAGATACGCAGTATTTT. It is translated as CASSLLGGGPEVSSTDTQYF.

This clonotype was counted a single time. At one end, the junction sequence differs from germline, possibly due to a read error. CDR3 coding DNA: TGTGCCATAAGTGGGACTAGCGGCTACAATGAGCAGTTCTTC. Protein: CAISGTSGYNEQFF. The chain carries TRBV10-3 and TRBJ2-1; 11 bases fit TRBD2. Germline V CDR1 and CDR2: ENHRY, SYGVKD. CDR3 size: 14 residues.

In its sample, this clonotype was seen once. The chain uses TRBV7-9 and TRBJ2-5, with 11 bases fitting TRBD2. The J call may be faulty, since TRBJ2-7 better matches the DNA end. The CDR3 spans 16 residues. Germline CDR1 reads SEHNR; CDR2 reads FQNEAQ (reference sequence). CDR3 coding DNA: TGTGCCAGCAGCCTAAATAGCGGGAGGGCCTCACGCGAGCAGTACTTC. This encodes CASSLNSGRASREQYF.

This clonotype occurred a few times. V and J are TRBV29-1 and TRBJ2-5; a weak D match, TRBD1 (6 bases). The CDR3 runs 11 residues. The V and J ends lost 8 bases and 5 bases respectively, with 12 bases between them. CDR1 is SQVTM and CDR2 is ANQGSEA in the germline V gene. Here the CDR3 DNA reads TGCAGCACCAGGGGTGCGGAGACCCAGTACTTC. Protein product: CSTRGAETQYF.

There are a few counts of this clonotype. The gene calls are TRBV27 and TRBJ2-3, with unresolved D. The V gene's germline CDR1 is MNHEY and CDR2 SMNVEV (reference sequence). Trimming removed 4 bases from V and 0 bases from J, with 17 bases in between. This CDR3 has 17 amino acids. The CDR3 loop is CASSYRPPGPSTDTQYF. For the CDR3, the DNA is TGTGCCAGCAGTTACCGCCCTCCCGGCCCTAGCACAGATACGCAGTATTTT.

The gene calls are TRBV6-2 or TRBV6-3 and TRBJ1-2; possibly TRBD1 for D (6 bases). CDR1 MNHEY and CDR2 SVGEGT come from the germline V gene. Between the trimmed V and J ends, which lost 0 bases and 2 bases, there was a span of 10 bases. The CDR3 runs 15 residues. Here the CDR3 reads CASSYSPGANYGYTF. The CDR3 nucleotides are TGTGCCAGCAGTTACTCGCCGGGGGCGAACTATGGCTACACCTTC.

The rearrangement uses TRBV11-2 and TRBJ2-2; tentative D call: TRBD1 (5 bases). V was pared by 4 bases and J by 3 bases, with 15 bases between. Germline loops: CDR1 SGHAT, CDR2 FQNNGV. The CDR3 consists of 16 residues. The CDR3: CASSSNRFRYTGELFF. CDR3 nucleotides: TGTGCCAGCAGCTCCAACAGGTTCCGGTACACCGGGGAGCTGTTTTTT.

V and J are TRBV11-2 and TRBJ2-5, with 7 positions matching TRBD2. CDR3 length: 13 amino acids. J gave up 5 bases and V 5 bases, and 5 bases lay outside the gene matches. The germline CDR1 and CDR2 sequences are SGHAT and FQNNGV. In nucleotides, the CDR3 is TGTGCCAGCAGCCCTAGCGGCACGGAGACCCAGTACTTC. This translates into CASSPSGTETQYF.

This clonotype was picked up a small number of times. The gene calls are TRBV6-5 and TRBJ2-1; 8 nucleotides agree with TRBD1. Trimming at V came to 6 bases and at J to 9 bases, leaving 10 bases not matched to a gene. This CDR3 comprises 14 residues. CDR1 MNHEY and CDR2 SVGAGI come from the germline V gene. CDR3 amino acids: CASRTGTGRVEQFF. Here the CDR3 DNA reads TGTGCCAGCAGAACCGGGACAGGTAGGGTTGAGCAGTTCTTC.